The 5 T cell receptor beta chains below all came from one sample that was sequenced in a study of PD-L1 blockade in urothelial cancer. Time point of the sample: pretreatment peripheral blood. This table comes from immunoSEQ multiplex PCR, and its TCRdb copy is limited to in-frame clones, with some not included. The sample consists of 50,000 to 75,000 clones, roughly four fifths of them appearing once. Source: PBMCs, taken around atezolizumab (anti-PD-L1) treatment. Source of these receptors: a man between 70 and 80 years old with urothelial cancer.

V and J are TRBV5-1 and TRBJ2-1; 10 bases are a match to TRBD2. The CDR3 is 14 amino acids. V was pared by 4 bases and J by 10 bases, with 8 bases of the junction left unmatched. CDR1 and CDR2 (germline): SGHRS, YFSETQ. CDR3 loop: CASSARTSGGEQFF. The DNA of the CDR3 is TGCGCCAGCAGCGCGAGGACTAGCGGAGGAGAGCAGTTCTTC.

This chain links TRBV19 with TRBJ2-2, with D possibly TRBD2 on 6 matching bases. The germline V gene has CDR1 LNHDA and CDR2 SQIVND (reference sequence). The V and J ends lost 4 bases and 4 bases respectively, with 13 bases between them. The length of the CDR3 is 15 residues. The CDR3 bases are TGTGCCAGTAGTACAGGAGGGACCTCCACCGGGGAGCTGTTTTTT. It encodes CASSTGGTSTGELFF.

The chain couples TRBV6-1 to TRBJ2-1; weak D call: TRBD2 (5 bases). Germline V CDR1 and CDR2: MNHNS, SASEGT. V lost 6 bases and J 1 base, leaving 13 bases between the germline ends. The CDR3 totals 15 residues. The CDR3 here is CASRLSGSSYNEQFF. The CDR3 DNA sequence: TGTGCCAGCAGGCTAAGCGGTTCTTCCTACAATGAGCAGTTCTTC.

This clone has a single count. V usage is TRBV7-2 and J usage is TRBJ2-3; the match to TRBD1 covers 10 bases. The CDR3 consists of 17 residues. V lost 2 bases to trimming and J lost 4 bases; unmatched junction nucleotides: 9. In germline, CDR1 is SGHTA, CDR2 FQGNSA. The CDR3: CASSLSYETGGADTQYF. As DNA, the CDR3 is TGTGCCAGCAGCTTAAGTTACGAGACAGGGGGCGCAGATACGCAGTATTTT.

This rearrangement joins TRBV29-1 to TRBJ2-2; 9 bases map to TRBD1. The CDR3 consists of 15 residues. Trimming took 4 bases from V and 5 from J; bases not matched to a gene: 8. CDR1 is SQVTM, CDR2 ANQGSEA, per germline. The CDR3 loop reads CSVGPPGQGTGELFF. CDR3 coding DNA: TGCAGCGTTGGCCCCCCGGGACAGGGTACCGGGGAGCTGTTTTTT.